This TCR beta chain stems from a study of blood T cell repertoires in COVID-19. V dropped 3 bases and J dropped 0; count of bases not matched to a gene: 8. The CDR3 is 17 residues long. Germline CDR1 is LNHDA and CDR2 is SQIVND (reference sequence). Here immunoSEQ multiplex PCR was the method, and the copy in TCRdb shows in-frame clones only, minus some. This table holds about 310,000 clones, around 91% found once. The receptor was isolated from a woman younger than 30 with acute COVID-19. Sequenced sample: PBMCs or T cells enriched from blood (not recorded which). The rearrangement uses TRBV19 and TRBJ1-3, with 7 bases lining up with TRBD1. The CDR3 is CASSIRQGSDSGNTIYF. As DNA, the CDR3 is TGTGCCAGTAGTATCAGACAGGGATCCGACTCTGGAAACACCATATATTTT.